The source of this T cell receptor (beta chain) is a study of long-term antiretroviral therapy in people with HIV. The immunoSEQ assay was v3.0, run at survey level. Assay: immunoSEQ multiplex PCR; the TCRdb copy retains only in-frame clones and omits some. Here the sample spans fewer than 25,000 clones, more than 75% being singletons. To note about this clone: Its antigen is undetermined.

Study-level results: Clones that expanded before ART (that is, prior to treatment) dominated the repertoire at all time points. Repertoires with HIV possessed tighter CDR3 length spans than those of controls.

Germline CDR1 reads SGHAT; CDR2 reads FQDESV (reference sequence). The length of the CDR3 is 19 residues. Between the trimmed V and J ends, which lost 5 bases and 7 bases, there was a span of 30 bases. For each donor, at least one pre-ART and at least two post-ART PBMC samples were available. Source: unsorted PBMCs, taken about 5.7 years after starting antiretroviral therapy. The TCR was taken from a man in his thirties or forties with HIV. This chain connects TRBV11-1 to TRBJ2-1; D remains unclear. The CDR3 protein is CASSPQMGYSLRPINEQFF. DNA for the CDR3: TGTGCCAGCAGCCCACAGATGGGATACTCCCTTAGACCTATAAATGAGCAGTTCTTC.